The 30 T cell receptor beta chains listed next were all sequenced from one sample in a study of cytomegalovirus exposure and HLA in healthy donors. Amplification used 60 Vbeta primers and 13 Jbeta primers. Method: immunoSEQ multiplex PCR; TCRdb's copy keeps in-frame clones and lacks some. The sample gives some 120,000 clones, more than 60% of which show up once; around 3.9% is in the top ten. The sample consisted of PBMCs. These receptors originate from a woman in her thirties or forties in good health and CMV-seronegative.

This clone was picked up one time. The chain combines TRBV20-1 with TRBJ1-2, with a possible D match to TRBD1 (5 bases). V lost 1 base, J lost 8 bases, and 8 bases lay in between. The CDR3 spans 11 residues. Germline CDR1 reads DFQATT; CDR2 reads SNEGSKA (reference sequence). CDR3 sequence (DNA): TGCAGTGCTAGAGGACAGAAAGGCTACACCTTC. Protein sequence: CSARGQKGYTF.

The chain recombines TRBV7-2 with TRBJ2-1; TRBD2 might be the D (6 bases). Trimming stripped 1 base from V and 7 bases from J, with 11 bases between. The CDR3 contains 14 residues. Germline V gene lookup returns CDR1 SGHTA and CDR2 FQGNSA. CDR3 nucleotide sequence: TGTGCCAGCAGCTTAGTTGTACTAGCTAATGAGCAGTTCTTC. It specifies CASSLVVLANEQFF.

The CDR3 protein is CASSLPSGRVSYEQYF. In DNA, the CDR3 is TGTGCCAGCAGTTTACCCTCAGGGAGGGTCAGCTACGAGCAGTACTTC. The chain uses TRBV27 and TRBJ2-7; 7 bases align to TRBD2. This CDR3 spans 16 amino acids. Germline V gives CDR1 MNHEY, CDR2 SMNVEV (reference sequence). J was trimmed by 3 bases and V by 2 bases; bases with no gene match: 10.

This clone was seen just once. The rearrangement links TRBV11-2 to TRBJ2-3; possibly TRBD1 for D (6 bases). Per the germline V gene, CDR1 is SGHAT and CDR2 is FQNNGV. Trimming removed 2 bases at V and 3 bases at J, with 12 bases between. The CDR3 loop spans 15 amino acids. CDR3 region: CASSLYGTSTDTQYF. CDR3 nucleotides: TGTGCCAGCAGCTTATATGGGACAAGTACAGATACGCAGTATTTT. Full variable domain (missing parts from reference TRBV11-2 and TRBJ2-3): EAGVAQSPRYKIIEKRQSVAFWCNPISGHATLYWYQQILGQGPKLLIQFQNNGVVDDSQLPKDRFSAERLKGVDSTLKIQPAKLEDSAVYLCASSLYGTSTDTQYFGPGTRLTVL.

The rearrangement joins TRBV7-6 to TRBJ1-5, with D unclear. The germline CDR1 and CDR2 sequences are SGHVS and FNYEAQ. This CDR3 comprises 15 residues. Trimming cost V 5 bases and J 0 bases, with 11 bases left between them. In DNA, the CDR3 is TGTGCCAGCAGCCTTGAGGCAGATAGCAATCAGCCCCAGCATTTT. Encoded protein: CASSLEADSNQPQHF.

CDR3 bases: TGTGCCAGCAGTTCCCCTGCCGTGCGGACCGGGGAGCTGTTTTTT. It translates to CASSSPAVRTGELFF. The V and J genes are TRBV27 and TRBJ2-2; D gene ambiguous. Trimming cost V 4 bases and J 5 bases, with 14 bases left between them. Germline CDR1 is MNHEY and CDR2 is SMNVEV (reference sequence). This CDR3 contains 15 residues.

This clone was seen once. V is TRBV25-1 and J is TRBJ1-2, with D possibly being TRBD1 (5 bases). V lost 1 base, J lost 8 bases, and 11 bases lay in between. The CDR3 consists of 13 residues. Germline V gene lookup returns CDR1 MGHDK and CDR2 SYGVNS. CDR3 nucleotides: TGTGCCAGCAGTGAATTAAGGGGAGGCGGCTACACCTTC. Protein product: CASSELRGGGYTF.

The chain employs TRBV30 and TRBJ1-1, with D possibly matching TRBD1 (6 bases). Between the trimmed V and J ends, which lost 1 base and 3 bases, there was a span of 15 bases. The CDR3 runs 15 residues. The germline V gene encodes CDR1 GTSNPN and CDR2 SVGIG (reference sequence). The CDR3 reads CAWSGFGRGYTEAFF. Here the CDR3 DNA reads TGTGCCTGGAGTGGATTCGGCAGGGGCTACACTGAAGCTTTCTTT. The full variable domain, completed using reference TRBV30 and TRBJ1-1, is SQTIHQWPATLVQPVGSPLSLECTVEGTSNPNLYWYRQAAGRGLQLLFYSVGIGQISSEVPQNLSASRPQDRQFILSSKKLLLSDSGFYLCAWSGFGRGYTEAFFGQGTRLTVV.

The rearrangement joins TRBV14 to TRBJ2-4, with TRBD1 matching 8 bases. Per germline, CDR1 SGHDN and CDR2 FVKESK. Losses at the gene ends were 3 bases for V and 0 bases for J; bases not matched to a gene: 1. There are 15 residues in the CDR3. The CDR3: CASSQTGVAKNIQYF. As DNA, the CDR3 is TGTGCCAGCAGCCAGACAGGGGTAGCCAAAAACATTCAGTACTTC.

The chain joins TRBV7-9 to TRBJ1-1; D is unclear. V lost 5 bases, J lost 11 bases, and 18 bases lay in between. The length of the CDR3 is 13 residues. Per germline, CDR1 SEHNR and CDR2 FQNEAQ (reference sequence). The CDR3 here is CASSLNVEAAAFF. The CDR3 bases are TGTGCCAGCAGCCTGAATGTAGAGGCTGCGGCTTTCTTT.

This chain joins TRBV29-1 and TRBJ1-1; possible D gene TRBD1, 6 bases. This CDR3 is 12 amino acids long. Germline CDR1 reads SQVTM; CDR2 reads ANQGSEA. Trimming pared 7 bases from V and 1 base from J, leaving 10 bases between. The CDR3 region is CSGAGANTEAFF. CDR3 coding DNA: TGCAGCGGCGCGGGGGCGAACACTGAAGCTTTCTTT.

The chain employs TRBV4-3 and TRBJ1-4; TRBD1 might be the D (5 bases). Germline V gives CDR1 LGHNA, CDR2 YSLEER. Between the trimmed V and J ends, which lost 1 base and 6 bases, there was a span of 6 bases. This CDR3 contains 13 residues. CDR3 DNA sequence: TGCGCCAGCAGCCAAGCACAGGATGAAAAACTGTTTTTT. Translating it yields CASSQAQDEKLFF.

V is TRBV13 and J is TRBJ2-5, with 10 bases matching TRBD1. V lost 3 bases to trimming and J lost 11 bases; unmatched junction nucleotides: 6. Germline lookup yields CDR1 PRHDT and CDR2 FYEKMQ (reference sequence). This CDR3 comprises 13 residues. The CDR3 DNA follows: TGTGCCAGCAGCTTTGGACAGGGGGGGGAGCAGTACTTC. Translation: CASSFGQGGEQYF.

V usage is TRBV15 and J usage is TRBJ1-5; 7 bases fit TRBD1. The CDR3 sequence is 17 residues long. Trimming took 2 bases from V and 4 from J; bases not matched to a gene: 11. The germline gives CDR1 LNHNV, CDR2 YYDKDF (reference sequence). The CDR3 sequence: CATSRPGAGGKNQPQHF. In nucleotides, the CDR3 is TGTGCCACCAGCAGACCGGGGGCAGGGGGTAAGAATCAGCCCCAGCATTTT.

This clone was observed a handful of times. The chain recombines TRBV11-2 with TRBJ2-7; tentatively, D is TRBD1 (6 bases). The germline CDR1 and CDR2 sequences are SGHAT and FQNNGV. The V and J ends lost 2 bases and 4 bases respectively, with 15 bases between them. This CDR3 has 15 residues. The CDR3, as DNA: TGTGCCAGCAGCTTACTACCGGACAGCCAATACGAGCAGTACTTC. It yields the protein CASSLLPDSQYEQYF.

The chain couples TRBV5-1 to TRBJ1-2; the match to TRBD1 covers 7 bases. CDR1 and CDR2 from the germline V gene are SGHRS and YFSETQ. Trimming cost V 0 bases and J 6 bases; bases outside gene matches: 5. CDR3 length: 14 amino acids. CDR3 DNA sequence: TGCGCCAGCAGCTTGGGACAGGGAAATAATGGCTACACCTTC. It codes for CASSLGQGNNGYTF. Full variable domain (outside the CDR3, taken from reference TRBV5-1 and TRBJ1-2): KAGVTQTPRYLIKTRGQQVTLSCSPISGHRSVSWYQQTPGQGLQFLFEYFSETQRNKGNFPGRFSGRQFSNSRSEMNVSTLELGDSALYLCASSLGQGNNGYTFGSGTRLTVV.

The V and J genes are TRBV18 and TRBJ2-3; D remains ambiguous. CDR3 length equals 15 residues. The V gene lost 2 bases and the J gene lost 0 bases, with 9 bases spanning the gap. Germline values: CDR1 KGHSH, CDR2 LQKENI. The CDR3 sequence: CASSPAGSSTDTQYF. CDR3 coding DNA: TGTGCCAGCTCACCAGCCGGGTCTAGCACAGATACGCAGTATTTT. The full variable domain, completed using reference TRBV18 and TRBJ2-3, is NAGVMQNPRHLVRRRGQEARLRCSPMKGHSHVYWYRQLPEEGLKFMVYLQKENIIDESGMPKERFSAEFPKEGPSILRIQQVVRGDSAAYFCASSPAGSSTDTQYFGPGTRLTVL.

Here the CDR3 DNA reads TGTGCCAGCAGCCTTACTATTACCACAGATACGCAGTATTTT. Encoded protein: CASSLTITTDTQYF. The J gene is TRBJ2-3, the V gene TRBV7-9; D is ambiguous. Between the trimmed V and J ends, which lost 5 bases and 2 bases, there was a span of 11 bases. CDR3 size: 14 residues. Germline V CDR1 and CDR2: SEHNR, FQNEAQ (reference sequence).

This rearrangement joins TRBV29-1 to TRBJ1-1; tentative D call: TRBD1 (5 bases). Germline V lookup: CDR1 SQVTM, CDR2 ANQGSEA. The CDR3 loop spans 11 amino acids. The CDR3 reads CIGVMNTEAFF. CDR3 bases: TGCATAGGGGTTATGAACACTGAAGCTTTCTTT. Drawing the rest from reference TRBV29-1 and TRBJ1-1, the complete variable domain is SAVISQKPSRDICQRGTSLTIQCQVDSQVTMMFWYRQQPGQSLTLIATANQGSEATYESGFVIDKFPISRPNLTFSTLTVSNMSPEDSSIYLCIGVMNTEAFFGQGTRLTVV.

The sample holds one count of this clone. The chain has TRBV2 and TRBJ2-2; 8 nucleotides line up with TRBD2. CDR1 is SNHLY and CDR2 is FYNNEI in the germline V gene. V shed 8 bases and J 7 bases; nucleotides not matched to a gene: 15. The CDR3 totals 16 residues. The CDR3: CASLPARTSSFGELFF. CDR3 in DNA: TGTGCCAGCCTCCCGGCCCGGACTAGCAGCTTCGGGGAGCTGTTTTTT.

This clone was seen only a few times. The chain joins TRBV2 to TRBJ1-1; D not resolved. V gave up 7 bases and J gave up 3 bases, with 6 bases separating them. Per germline, CDR1 SNHLY and CDR2 FYNNEI. CDR3 size: 11 residues. The CDR3 sequence: CASTGYTEAFF. The DNA for the CDR3 is TGTGCCAGCACGGGGTACACTGAAGCTTTCTTT.

The gene calls are TRBV11-1 and TRBJ1-2; 10 nucleotides align to TRBD1. Germline lookup yields CDR1 SGHAT and CDR2 FQDESV (reference sequence). The CDR3 is 14 amino acids. V lost 5 bases and J lost 3; bases outside the gene matches: 3. The CDR3: CASSPGQGDYGYTF. The DNA for the CDR3 is TGTGCCAGCAGCCCCGGACAGGGGGACTATGGCTACACCTTC.

The DNA for the CDR3 is TGCGCCAGCAGCTTGGGGAGCGGGGGAGAAGAGACCCAGTACTTC. Encoded protein: CASSLGSGGEETQYF. The J gene is TRBJ2-5, the V gene TRBV5-1; 8 bases are shared with TRBD2. V shed 0 bases and J 3 bases; nucleotides not matched to a gene: 4. From germline, CDR1 is SGHRS and CDR2 YFSETQ. The CDR3 runs 15 residues.

This clone was detected only a few times. The J gene is TRBJ2-1, the V gene TRBV7-2, with 10 nucleotides matching TRBD2. The CDR3 is made up of 16 amino acids. CDR1 is SGHTA, CDR2 FQGNSA, per germline. Trimming removed 1 base from V and 3 bases from J; junction bases left unmatched: 3. The CDR3 is CASSLGASGSYNEQFF. The CDR3 DNA reads TGTGCCAGCAGCTTAGGAGCTAGCGGGAGCTACAATGAGCAGTTCTTC.

The V gene is TRBV7-6, the J gene TRBJ2-7; D is perhaps TRBD1 (5 bases). V was clipped by 5 bases and J by 4 bases, with 15 bases between them. CDR3 length equals 14 residues. The germline CDR1 and CDR2 sequences are SGHVS and FNYEAQ. This CDR3 reads CASSPRPTAYEQYF. In DNA form, the CDR3 reads TGTGCCAGCAGCCCGAGGCCGACAGCTTACGAGCAGTACTTC.

The V and J genes are TRBV10-3 and TRBJ1-2; no reliable D call. The CDR3 totals 12 residues. Germline V gives CDR1 ENHRY, CDR2 SYGVKD. The ends were cut back, 2 bases at V and 8 bases at J, with 9 bases in the middle. CDR3 bases: TGTGCCATCAGTGAGATCCGGGAAGGCTACACCTTC. This sequence encodes CAISEIREGYTF.

This clone was seen a handful of times. The V call is TRBV7-9, the J call TRBJ2-1; 9 bases align to TRBD2. CDR3 length: 16 amino acids. J gave up 7 bases and V 11 bases, and 18 bases lay outside the gene matches. The germline V gene encodes CDR1 SEHNR and CDR2 FQNEAQ (reference sequence). The CDR3 loop is CALSLGAGGPGNEQFF. CDR3 DNA: TGTGCCCTCTCTTTGGGGGCGGGAGGGCCAGGTAATGAGCAGTTCTTC.

The rearrangement joins TRBV30 to TRBJ2-3; 15 nucleotides line up with TRBD2. Losses at the gene ends were 5 bases for V and 5 bases for J; bases not matched to a gene: 14. This CDR3 region has 18 residues. The germline V gene encodes CDR1 GTSNPN and CDR2 SVGIG (reference sequence). The CDR3 protein is CAWGRTSGRAREGDTQYF. CDR3 bases: TGTGCCTGGGGGAGGACTAGCGGGAGGGCCCGGGAGGGAGATACGCAGTATTTT. Full variable domain (rest looked up from reference TRBV30 and TRBJ2-3): SQTIHQWPATLVQPVGSPLSLECTVEGTSNPNLYWYRQAAGRGLQLLFYSVGIGQISSEVPQNLSASRPQDRQFILSSKKLLLSDSGFYLCAWGRTSGRAREGDTQYFGPGTRLTVL.

The chain carries TRBV6-1 and TRBJ1-1; 7 nucleotides align to TRBD1. Germline V CDR1 and CDR2: MNHNS, SASEGT. There are 13 residues in the CDR3. Trimming removed 6 bases from V and 1 base from J; junction bases left unmatched: 2. The CDR3 nucleotides read TGTGCCAGCAGGCCAGGGGGGAACACTGAAGCTTTCTTT. Amino acid sequence: CASRPGGNTEAFF.

The chain carries TRBV2 and TRBJ1-5; maybe TRBD1 (6 bases). The ends were cut back, 7 bases at V and 6 bases at J, with 10 bases in the middle. The CDR3 sequence is 12 residues long. The germline V gene has CDR1 SNHLY and CDR2 FYNNEI. The CDR3 region has the DNA TGTGCCAGCACCGGGACATCTCAGCCCCAGCATTTT. Protein sequence: CASTGTSQPQHF.